This entry is about one T cell receptor (beta chain). These data belong to a study of T cells expressing NK-cell markers. Study in general: Sorted T-cell subsets CD3+CD56+NKG2C+, CD3+CD56+NKG2C- and CD3+CD56-NKG2C+ were TCR beta-sequenced. Within the sequenced cohort of eight donors, seven exhibited HCMV seropositivity and one was seronegative.

What made the TCR beta cDNA was 5'RACE template switching with UMIs. TCRdb re-analyzed the 5' RACE reads; it lists each CDR3 protein once, without DNA. This table lists some 450,000 distinct CDR3 sequences. Germline CDR1 reads SGDLS; CDR2 reads YYNGEE. The CDR3 is made up of 12 amino acids. V and J are TRBV9 and TRBJ2-2. Sequences were obtained from blood T cells: a sorted CD56 or NKG2C T cell subset, CD4+ or CD8+ T cells, or bulk PBMC T cells (not recorded which). The TCR sequence derives from a woman aged 18 to 75 in good health. The CDR3 loop is CASNLNTGELFF.